The next 5 T cell receptor beta chains were all read from a single sample in a study of blood T cells in healthy people across ages. Primed by a sample-barcoded 5' primer and a J-beta primer mix, a second PCR proceeded for about 7 to 12 cycles. TCRdb re-called the 5' RACE reads with MiXCR, one entry per CDR3 protein. The table lists 1.5 million to 2 million distinct CDR3 sequences, 49% of them singletons. The sequenced sample was blood. The receptors originated from a woman aged 40-49 years in good health.

There are a few counts of this clonotype. The J gene is TRBJ2-6, the V gene TRBV20-1, with a weak D call TRBD1 (6 bases). The CDR3 is 16 amino acids. Trimming took off 6 bases at V and 2 bases at J, with 17 bases between the two ends. Germline V gene sequence: CDR1 DFQATT, CDR2 SNEGSKA (reference sequence). The CDR3 DNA reads TGCAGTGCCAAAGAGTCGGGACAAACTGGGGCCAACGTCCTGACTTTC. Its translation is CSAKESGQTGANVLTF.

This clonotype was seen more than once but under ten times. The chain links TRBV7-9 to TRBJ2-1, with 7 bases fitting TRBD1. The germline V gene has CDR1 SEHNR and CDR2 FQNEAQ (reference sequence). With V trimmed by 5 bases and J by 2 bases, 9 bases remained unmatched. There are 16 residues in the CDR3. CDR3 region: CASSARTGAAYNEQFF. In DNA, the CDR3 is TGTGCCAGCAGCGCCAGAACAGGGGCAGCCTACAATGAGCAGTTCTTC.

V is TRBV29-1 and J is TRBJ2-1; 7 positions agree with TRBD1. The CDR3 is 14 residues long. Looked up from germline, CDR1 is SQVTM and CDR2 is ANQGSEA. Trimming cost V 5 bases and J 3 bases; bases outside gene matches: 7. CDR3 amino acids: CSVYSGTVYNEQFF. The CDR3 DNA is TGCAGCGTTTACTCCGGGACAGTCTACAATGAGCAGTTCTTC.

This clonotype was seen more than once but under ten times. The gene calls are TRBV27 and TRBJ1-1, with D possibly matching TRBD1 (5 bases). V shed 11 bases and J shed 4 bases, with 23 bases lying between them. Germline CDR1 and CDR2: MNHEY and SMNVEV (reference sequence). The CDR3 has 15 residues. CDR3: CAVITGWGGGTEAFF. The CDR3 coding sequence is TGTGCCGTCATCACCGGCTGGGGCGGGGGCACTGAAGCTTTCTTT.

DNA of the CDR3: TGCAGCGATGACGAGCGGGGGGGCACAGATACGCAGTATTTT. The encoded protein is CSDDERGGTDTQYF. This rearrangement joins TRBV29-1 to TRBJ2-3, with 9 bases lining up with TRBD2. J gave up 1 base and V 7 bases, and 6 bases lay outside the gene matches. There are 14 residues in the CDR3. CDR1 is SQVTM and CDR2 is ANQGSEA in the germline V gene.